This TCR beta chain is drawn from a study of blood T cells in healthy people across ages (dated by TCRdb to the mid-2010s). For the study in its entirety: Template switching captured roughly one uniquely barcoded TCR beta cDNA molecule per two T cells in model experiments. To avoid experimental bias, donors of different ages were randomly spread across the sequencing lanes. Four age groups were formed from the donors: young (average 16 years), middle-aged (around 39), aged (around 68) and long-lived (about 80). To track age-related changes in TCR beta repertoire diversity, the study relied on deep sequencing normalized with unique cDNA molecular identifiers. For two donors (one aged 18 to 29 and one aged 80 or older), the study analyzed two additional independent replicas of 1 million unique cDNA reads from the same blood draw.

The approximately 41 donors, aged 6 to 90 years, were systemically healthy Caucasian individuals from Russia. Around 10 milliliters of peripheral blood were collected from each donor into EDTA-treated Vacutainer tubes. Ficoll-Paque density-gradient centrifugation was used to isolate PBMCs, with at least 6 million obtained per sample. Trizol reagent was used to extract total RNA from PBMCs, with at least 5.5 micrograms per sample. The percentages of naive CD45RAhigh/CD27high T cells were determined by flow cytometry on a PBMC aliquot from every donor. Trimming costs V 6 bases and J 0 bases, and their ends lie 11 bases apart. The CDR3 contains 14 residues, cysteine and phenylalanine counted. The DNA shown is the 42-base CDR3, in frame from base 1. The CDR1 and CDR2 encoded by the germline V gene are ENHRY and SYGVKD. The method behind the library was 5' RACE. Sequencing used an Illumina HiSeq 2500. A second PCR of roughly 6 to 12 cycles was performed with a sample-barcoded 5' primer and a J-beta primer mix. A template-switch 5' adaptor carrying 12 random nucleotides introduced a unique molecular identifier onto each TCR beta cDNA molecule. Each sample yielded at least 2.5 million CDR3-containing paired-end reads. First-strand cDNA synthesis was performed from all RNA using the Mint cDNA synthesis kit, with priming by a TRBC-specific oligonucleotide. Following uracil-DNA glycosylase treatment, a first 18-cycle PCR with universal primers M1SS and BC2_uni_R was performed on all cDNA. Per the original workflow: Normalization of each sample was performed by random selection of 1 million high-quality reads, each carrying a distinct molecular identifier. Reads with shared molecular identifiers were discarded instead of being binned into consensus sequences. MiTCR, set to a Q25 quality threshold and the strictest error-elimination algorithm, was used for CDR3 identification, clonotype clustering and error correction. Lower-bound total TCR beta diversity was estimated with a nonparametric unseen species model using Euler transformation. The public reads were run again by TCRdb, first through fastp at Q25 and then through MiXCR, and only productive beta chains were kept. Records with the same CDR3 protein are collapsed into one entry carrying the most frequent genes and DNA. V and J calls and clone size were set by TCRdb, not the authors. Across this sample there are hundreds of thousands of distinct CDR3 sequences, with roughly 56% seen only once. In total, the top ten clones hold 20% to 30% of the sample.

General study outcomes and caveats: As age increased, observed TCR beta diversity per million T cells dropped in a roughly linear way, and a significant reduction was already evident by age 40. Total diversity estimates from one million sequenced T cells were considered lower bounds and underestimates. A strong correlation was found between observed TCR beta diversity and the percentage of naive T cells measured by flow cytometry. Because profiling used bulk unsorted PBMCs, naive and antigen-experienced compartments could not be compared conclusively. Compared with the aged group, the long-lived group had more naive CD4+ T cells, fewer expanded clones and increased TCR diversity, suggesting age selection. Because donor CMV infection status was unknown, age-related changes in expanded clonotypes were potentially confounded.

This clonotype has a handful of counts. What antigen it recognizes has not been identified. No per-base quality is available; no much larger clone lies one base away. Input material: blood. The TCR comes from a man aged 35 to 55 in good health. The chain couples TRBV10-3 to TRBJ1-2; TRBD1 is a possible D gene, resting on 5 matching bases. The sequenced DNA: TGTGCCATCAGAAGCGGGACGGCTAACTATGGCTACACCTTC. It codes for CAIRSGTANYGYTF.